This T cell receptor beta chain was documented in a study of beta chain features in type 1 diabetes. Study-wide results and caveats: All four CD4+ subsets of Type 1 diabetes patients contained TCRB CDR3s that were moderately but significantly shorter. A closer apparent resemblance between naive, central memory and Treg TCRB repertoires was seen in patients than in healthy donors. Insertions at VDJ junctions were less frequent in type 1 diabetes patients. These patients also deleted more nucleotides at the same junctions.

Sequencing targeted expressed TCRB transcripts, as all isolated RNA had been reverse transcribed. Naive, central memory and regulatory T cell samples averaged about 4 million immunoSEQ reads each. Sequencing was performed with immunoSEQ multiplex PCR; in TCRdb, only in-frame clones are kept and a portion is missing. The sample yields a few hundred thousand clones, about 15% seen once. Of note for this clone: Its antigen is undetermined.

The receptor was derived from a woman younger than 35 in good health. Sequencing was carried out using naive CD4+ T cells from blood.

The CDR3 spells CASGRLDNQPQHF. CDR3 sequence (DNA): TGTGCCAGTGGGAGACTAGACAATCAGCCCCAGCATTTT. The chain couples TRBV2 to TRBJ1-5; no definite D call. Germline-derived CDR1 and CDR2 are SNHLY and FYNNEI. V was shortened by 9 bases and J by 3 bases, with 12 bases between the two germline ends. This CDR3 contains 13 residues.